This T cell receptor beta chain emerged from a study of CD8+ T cells in alopecia areata (dated by TCRdb to the late 2010s). At the level of the whole study: The study used high-throughput TCRbeta sequencing to examine T cell clonal expansion in alopecia areata, in both the C3H/HeJ mouse model and human patients. Human TCRbeta sequencing covered scalp tissue and sorted CD4+ and CD8+ peripheral blood T cells from patchy and totalis/universalis alopecia areata patients and healthy controls. Scalp clonality was compared among normal scalp (n=4), patchy alopecia areata scalp (n=8), and alopecia totalis/universalis scalp (n=8). RNA was extracted with the PAXgene miRNA kit for fixed scalp, the miRNeasy kit for PBMCs, and the RNeasy kit for mouse skin. immunoSEQ multiplex PCR using 35 Vbeta forward primers and 13 Jbeta reverse primers was used to amplify TCRbeta CDR3 regions. What the authors observed across the whole study: Lesional scalp, especially in alopecia totalis/universalis, showed higher clonality and more expanded CD8+ clones than normal scalp, suggesting antigenic drive. Unlike mouse skin, where gammadelta T cells dominate, normal human skin contains resident alphabeta T cells that get sequenced too, which complicates analysis of the scalp TCR repertoire. Shared TCR sequences between patients were less evident than in mice, which may be partly attributable to HLA diversity in the patient population.

Notes on this clone: What antigen it recognizes has not been identified. No per-base quality is available; no much larger clone lies one base away.

Libraries were constructed by the immunoSEQ multiplex PCR assay. RNA was extracted from all samples and reverse transcribed into cDNA as template for TCR sequencing. SuperScript III was used to make first-strand cDNA, primed with a 2:1 mix of oligo-dT and random hexamers. A synthetic immune receptor repertoire was used to measure amplification bias, and any remaining bias was corrected computationally. The published analysis was carried out like this. Raw reads were preprocessed to remove errors, and CDR3 was defined according to IMGT conventions as the region from the conserved cysteine to phenylalanine. Clonality was computed as 1 minus the Shannon entropy, with the entropy normalized by log2 of the number of productive unique TCRs. Whether each scalp clone was CD4 or CD8 was inferred by checking scalp TCRbeta sequences against the CD4 and CD8 repertoires from sorted blood. Drawn from immuneACCESS, this table holds only the in-frame rearrangements with V and J called that TCRdb kept. Clones are partly lost; checked studies trace under half to an unresolved V gene and leave the rest unexplained. The D gene and trimming were derived from the DNA, and the V and J assignments and clone size from that table. Counted in this sample were 100,000 to 150,000 clones; over 60% of them appeared once. The biggest ten clones account for about 3% of the sample.

Including cysteine and phenylalanine, the CDR3 has 14 amino acids. The read is trimmed to its CDR3 DNA, 42 bases read in frame from base 1. Clipping removes 6 bases from V and 1 base from J, with 4 as the unmatched junction base count. The germline V gene (reference sequence) gives CDR1 as LNHDA and CDR2 as SQIVND. PBMCs were isolated by density centrifugation and stained for CD3, CD4 and CD8, and CD4+ and CD8+ T cells were sorted on a FACSAria. Scalp biopsies and blood samples were provided by unaffected controls. The sequenced sample consisted of CD4+ T cells sorted from blood. The receptor chain draws on TRBV19 and TRBJ2-5; 8 central bases correspond to TRBD2. The sequence was collected from a human donor in good health. DNA sequence: TGTGCCAGTAGGAGAAGCGGGGGCCAAGAGACCCAGTACTTC. Translated, it reads CASRRSGGQETQYF.